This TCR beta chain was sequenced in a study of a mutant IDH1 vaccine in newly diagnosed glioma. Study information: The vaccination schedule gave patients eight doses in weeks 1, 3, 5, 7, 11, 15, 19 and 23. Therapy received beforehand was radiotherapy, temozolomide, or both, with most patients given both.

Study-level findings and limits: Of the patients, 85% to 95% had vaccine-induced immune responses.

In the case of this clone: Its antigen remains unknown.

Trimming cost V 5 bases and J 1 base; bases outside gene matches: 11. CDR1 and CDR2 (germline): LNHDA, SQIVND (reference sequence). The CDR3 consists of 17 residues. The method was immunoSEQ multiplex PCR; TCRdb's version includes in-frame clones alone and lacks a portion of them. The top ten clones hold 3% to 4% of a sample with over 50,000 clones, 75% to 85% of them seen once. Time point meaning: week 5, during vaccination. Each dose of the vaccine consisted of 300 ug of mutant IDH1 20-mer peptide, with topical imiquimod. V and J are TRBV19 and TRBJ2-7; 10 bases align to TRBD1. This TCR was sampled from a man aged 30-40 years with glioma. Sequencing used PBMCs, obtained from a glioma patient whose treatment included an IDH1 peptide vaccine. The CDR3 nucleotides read TGTGCCAGTAGTCGTCCCGGGACAGGGGTGTTATCCTACGAGCAGTACTTC. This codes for CASSRPGTGVLSYEQYF.